The 15 T cell receptor beta chains given below trace back to one sample, sequenced in a study of T cell responses to AZD1222 COVID-19 vaccine. The method was immunoSEQ multiplex PCR; TCRdb's version includes in-frame clones alone and lacks a portion of them. The sample shows approximately 180,000 clones, just under 90% of them seen only once. The source was peripheral blood, collected 28 days after the second dose of the MenACWY control vaccine. All receptors come from an adult who received the MenACWY meningococcal vaccine as a control.

This clone is a singleton in its sample. The CDR3, as DNA: TGCGCCAGCAGCTTGGATTCTTGGGGGACTCAAGAGACCCAGTACTTC. This sequence encodes CASSLDSWGTQETQYF. The J gene is TRBJ2-5, the V gene TRBV5-1; D may be TRBD2 (6 bases). Deletions cut 0 bases from V and 2 bases from J, with 14 bases between. This CDR3 region has 16 residues. The germline CDR1 and CDR2 sequences are SGHRS and YFSETQ.

V gene TRBV12-3 or TRBV12-4 combines with J gene TRBJ1-2; D unresolved. This CDR3 contains 12 residues. Trimming cost V 1 base and J 8 bases, with 8 bases left between them. DNA for the CDR3: TGTGCCAGCAGTTTAGTAGTACAGGGCTACACCTTC. Translating gives CASSLVVQGYTF.

The chain links TRBV7-9 to TRBJ2-2; D remains ambiguous. The V gene's germline CDR1 is SEHNR and CDR2 FQNEAQ (reference sequence). Trimming removed 8 bases at V and 0 bases at J, with 10 bases between. CDR3 size: 14 residues. The CDR3 region is CASGDLTNTGELFF. DNA for the CDR3: TGTGCCAGCGGGGATTTGACGAACACCGGGGAGCTGTTTTTT.

The J gene is TRBJ2-7, the V gene TRBV6-6; possible D gene TRBD1, 6 bases. V lost 6 bases and J lost 6, with 12 bases in between. The CDR3 is 12 amino acids. Germline CDR1 MNHNY, CDR2 SVGAGI (reference sequence). The CDR3 coding sequence is TGTGCCAGCAGCCTCAGGGGTAGCGAGCAGTACTTC. It yields the protein CASSLRGSEQYF.

The chain combines TRBV4-3 with TRBJ1-4; 7 bases line up with TRBD1. Trimming took 0 bases from V and 0 from J; bases not matched to a gene: 10. CDR1 and CDR2 (germline): LGHNA, YSLEER. This CDR3 is 19 amino acids long. The CDR3 DNA is TGCGCCAGCAGCCAAGATTGGGGGACAGCCAGAGCAACTAATGAAAAACTGTTTTTT. As protein: CASSQDWGTARATNEKLFF.

V usage is TRBV27 and J usage is TRBJ2-2; the D gene is possibly TRBD1 (6 bases). The CDR3 has 14 amino acids. The V and J ends lost 3 bases and 6 bases respectively, with 11 bases between them. CDR1 and CDR2 (germline): MNHEY, SMNVEV (reference sequence). The CDR3 DNA is TGTGCCAGCAGTTTGGGGGCTGCAGCCGGGGAGCTGTTTTTT. Protein: CASSLGAAAGELFF.

The chain carries TRBV3-1 (or the pseudogene TRBV3-2) and TRBJ1-3, with TRBD1 identical over 11 bases. V trimming: 10 bases; J trimming: 4 bases; junction bases outside the gene matches: 6. This CDR3 is built from 14 residues. CDR1 is LGHDT and CDR2 is YNNKEL in the germline V gene (reference sequence). The CDR3: CATADRGRGNTIYF. The CDR3, as DNA: TGTGCCACCGCGGACAGGGGGCGAGGAAACACCATATATTTT.

The rearrangement joins TRBV10-1 to TRBJ2-7, with 10 bases that match TRBD1. Germline CDR1 WNHNN, CDR2 SYGVQD (reference sequence). The CDR3 is 16 residues long. Losses at the gene ends were 11 bases for V and 2 bases for J; bases not matched to a gene: 15. The CDR3 region is CAVAGTGALSPYEQYF. The CDR3 nucleotides are TGCGCCGTCGCCGGGACAGGGGCCCTTTCCCCCTACGAGCAGTACTTC.

The V call is TRBV28, the J call TRBJ2-1, with 8 bases fitting TRBD2. CDR1 is MDHEN, CDR2 SYDVKM, per germline. V shed 2 bases and J 4 bases; nucleotides not matched to a gene: 4. The CDR3 runs 15 residues. The CDR3 loop reads CASSLVLAEYNEQFF. The CDR3 bases are TGTGCCAGCAGTTTAGTACTAGCGGAATACAATGAGCAGTTCTTC. Looking up the rest from reference TRBV28 and TRBJ2-1 gives the full variable domain: DVKVTQSSRYLVKRTGEKVFLECVQDMDHENMFWYRQDPGLGLRLIYFSYDVKMKEKGDIPEGYSVSREKKERFSLILESASTNQTSMYLCASSLVLAEYNEQFFGPGTRLTVL.

V usage is TRBV7-2 and J usage is TRBJ2-2; 9 nucleotides agree with TRBD2. This CDR3 has 15 residues. V gave up 4 bases and J gave up 4 bases; unmatched junction bases: 4. CDR1 is SGHTA, CDR2 FQGNSA, per germline. The CDR3 loop reads CASSSSGESTGELFF. CDR3 DNA sequence: TGTGCCAGCAGCTCTAGCGGGGAGAGCACCGGGGAGCTGTTTTTT. Based on the CDR3 plus reference TRBV7-2 and TRBJ2-2, the full variable domain is GAGVSQSPSNKVTEKGKDVELRCDPISGHTALYWYRQSLGQGLEFLIYFQGNSAPDKSGLPSDRFSAERTGGSVSTLTIQRTQQEDSAVYLCASSSSGESTGELFFGEGSRLTVL.

The chain joins TRBV18 to TRBJ1-2; no definite D call. Trimming shortened V by 3 bases and J by 1 base, and 9 bases separated the two germline ends. The CDR3 totals 14 residues. CDR1 is KGHSH, CDR2 LQKENI, per germline. The CDR3 coding sequence is TGTGCCAGCTCACCCGGCGCGGTTAACTATGGCTACACCTTC. Amino acids: CASSPGAVNYGYTF. The whole variable domain, remainder taken from reference TRBV18 and TRBJ1-2, is NAGVMQNPRHLVRRRGQEARLRCSPMKGHSHVYWYRQLPEEGLKFMVYLQKENIIDESGMPKERFSAEFPKEGPSILRIQQVVRGDSAAYFCASSPGAVNYGYTFGSGTRLTVV.

The V gene is TRBV30, the J gene TRBJ1-2; 7 bases are shared with TRBD1. Trimming at V came to 7 bases and at J to 4 bases, leaving 9 bases not matched to a gene. Germline V gives CDR1 GTSNPN, CDR2 SVGIG (reference sequence). The CDR3 has 13 residues. The CDR3 nucleotides are TGTGCCTACCTCCGGGACAGACCCTATGGCTACACCTTC. Protein sequence: CAYLRDRPYGYTF.

This chain links TRBV28 with TRBJ2-7, with 10 bases lining up with TRBD2. This CDR3 spans 18 amino acids. The V segment lost 4 bases and the J segment 2 bases; nucleotides outside the gene matches: 14. The V gene's germline CDR1 is MDHEN and CDR2 SYDVKM. The CDR3 DNA reads as TGTGCCAGCAGTTACCCTATCCGGACTAGCGGATTTCCCTACGAGCAGTACTTC. It yields the protein CASSYPIRTSGFPYEQYF.

This clone came up a few times. This chain links TRBV5-1 with TRBJ1-6; D unclear. The CDR3 is 14 amino acids. Germline CDR1 SGHRS, CDR2 YFSETQ. Trimming left V 4 bases short and J 4 bases short, with 9 bases between. The CDR3 DNA reads as TGCGCCAGCAGCCGGACCGGGTATAATTCACCCCTCCACTTT. Translating it yields CASSRTGYNSPLHF.

CDR3: CASSFITGIYGYTF. The CDR3, as DNA: TGTGCCAGCAGCTTTATTACCGGGATCTATGGCTACACCTTC. The chain has TRBV7-9 and TRBJ1-2, with unresolved D. The CDR3 spans 14 residues. Germline V gene sequence: CDR1 SEHNR, CDR2 FQNEAQ (reference sequence). V was clipped by 3 bases and J by 4 bases, with 12 bases between them.